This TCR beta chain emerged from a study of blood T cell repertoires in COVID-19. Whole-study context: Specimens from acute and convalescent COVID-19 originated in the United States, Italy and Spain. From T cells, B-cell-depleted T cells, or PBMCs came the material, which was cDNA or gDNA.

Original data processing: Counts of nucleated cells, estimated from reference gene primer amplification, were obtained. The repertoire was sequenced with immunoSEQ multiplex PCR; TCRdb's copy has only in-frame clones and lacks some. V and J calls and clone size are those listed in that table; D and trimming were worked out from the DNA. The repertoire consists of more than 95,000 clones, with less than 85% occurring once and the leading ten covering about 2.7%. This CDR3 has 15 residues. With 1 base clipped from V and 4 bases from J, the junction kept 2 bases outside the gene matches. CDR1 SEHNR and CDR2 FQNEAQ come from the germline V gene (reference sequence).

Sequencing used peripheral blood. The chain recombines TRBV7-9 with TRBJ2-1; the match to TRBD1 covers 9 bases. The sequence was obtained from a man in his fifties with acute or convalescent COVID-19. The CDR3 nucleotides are TGTGCCAGCAGCTTAGGGGACAGGGAGTACAATGAGCAGTTCTTC. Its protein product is CASSLGDREYNEQFF.